The clone carrying this T cell receptor (beta chain) came up a few times. These data are taken from a study of T-cell reconstitution after alpha-beta-depleted transplantation in children. TCRbeta library preparation incorporated unique molecular identifiers. TCRdb passed the PCR reads through MiXCR, listing each CDR3 protein once. This sample yields over 400,000 distinct CDR3 sequences, of which around 12% are seen a single time; over 5.5% belongs to the top ten. The CDR3 covers 14 residues. The ends were cut back, 2 bases at V and 1 base at J, with 7 bases in the middle. Germline values: CDR1 LGHNA, CDR2 YNFKEQ.

The receptor comes from a human donor who donated a stem cell graft to a child with combined immunodeficiency. Sequences were derived from PBMCs from the stem cell graft donor, sampled from the stem cell graft. The chain has TRBV4-2 and TRBJ2-3; no definite D call. The CDR3 is CASSQSSGTDTQYF. In DNA, the CDR3 is TGTGCCAGCAGCCAAAGCAGCGGCACAGATACGCAGTATTTT.